The source of this T cell receptor beta chain is a study of Ad26.COV2.S vaccination and SARS-CoV-2 variants. Whole-study findings and limits: The analyses of TCR breadth and depth may have understated the size of total T cell responses. Reported post-vaccination CD8+ and CD4+ T cell responses to spike showed substantial breadth.

Concerning this clone itself: What it binds is unknown.

The treatment is: about 20 received Ad26.COV2.S at low or high dose, single or two shots; 5 received placebo; per-sample allocation not given. Samples were taken on day 63 after the first vaccine or placebo injection. The study used a vaccine consisting of an Ad26 vector that expressed Wuhan-strain SARS-CoV-2 spike. Clones were sequenced by immunoSEQ multiplex PCR, and TCRdb holds only the in-frame ones, with some missing. Among more than 300,000 clones listed, roughly 86% were seen once. Sequences were derived from peripheral blood, sampled in a trial of Ad26.COV2.S vaccine versus placebo. The receptor comes from a person between 18 and 60 years old who received the Ad26.COV2.S COVID-19 vaccine or a placebo.

CDR3 sequence reads: CASSYPGTGGEKLFF. The DNA of the CDR3 is TGTGCCAGCAGTTACCCGGGGACAGGGGGCGAAAAACTGTTTTTT. V gene TRBV6-6 combines with J gene TRBJ1-4; 12 positions agree with TRBD1. Unmatched junction bases numbered 3, after V lost 2 bases and J lost 8 bases. CDR3 length: 15 amino acids. Germline CDR1 MNHNY, CDR2 SVGAGI (reference sequence).